Listed below are T cell receptor beta chains from one sample, sequenced in a study of cytomegalovirus exposure and HLA in healthy donors. Profiled with immunoSEQ multiplex PCR; TCRdb holds only in-frame clones, not every one. The sample has about 180,000 clones, 82% seen once; the top ten hold roughly 1.4%. Sequencing used PBMCs. These receptor sequences come from a man between 40 and 49 years old in good health and CMV-seronegative. Each CDR3 is given with its conserved first and last residue. D genes are given only for firm matches. Size values are once, few and many counts, or a class for expanded clones, and some rows have none.

d_gene	v_gene	abundance	j_gene	CDR3aa	CDR3nt
.	TRBV4-2	.	TRBJ2-1	CASSQGETSNEQFF	TGTGCCAGCAGCCAAGGAGAGACAAGCAATGAGCAGTTCTTC
.	TRBV11-2	once	TRBJ2-7	CASSLVRAQVTPYF	TGTGCCAGCAGCTTAGTTAGGGCACAGGTTACTCCTTACTTC
.	TRBV7-2	once	TRBJ1-2	CASSLDRLYGYTF	TGTGCCAGCAGCTTGGACAGACTATATGGCTACACCTTC
.	TRBV7-3	few	TRBJ2-1	CASSLNPSTREVFF	TGTGCCAGCAGCTTAAACCCTTCGACTAGAGAGGTGTTCTTC
.	TRBV4-1	.	TRBJ2-7	CASSQEQALNEQYF	TGCGCCAGCAGCCAAGAGCAGGCTTTGAACGAGCAGTACTTC
TRBD2	TRBV5-8	.	TRBJ2-3	CASSPLERGGTDTQYF	TGTGCCAGCAGCCCTCTCGAGCGGGGGGGAACAGATACGCAGTATTTT
TRBD1	TRBV5-1	.	TRBJ2-5	CASTKTGSQETQYF	TGCGCCAGCACCAAGACAGGGAGCCAAGAGACCCAGTACTTC
TRBD1	TRBV5-1	.	TRBJ2-7	CASSQWTGNSYEQYF	TGCGCCAGCAGCCAATGGACAGGCAACTCCTACGAGCAGTACTTC
TRBD1	TRBV6-6	.	TRBJ2-5	CASRIQGAGAETQYF	TGTGCCAGCAGGATACAGGGGGCCGGTGCCGAGACCCAGTACTTC
.	TRBV18	.	TRBJ1-1	CASSPQGGLSNTEAFF	TGTGCCAGCTCACCACAGGGGGGGCTGTCCAACACTGAAGCTTTCTTT
TRBD2	TRBV11-3	.	TRBJ2-2	CASSRTPGGGRELFF	TGTGCCAGCAGCCGGACCCCCGGCGGGGGAAGGGAGCTGTTTTTT
TRBD1	TRBV6-5	.	TRBJ2-7	CASSYVLGTGREQYF	TGTGCCAGCAGTTACGTTCTCGGGACAGGGCGGGAGCAGTACTTC
TRBD2	TRBV28	.	TRBJ2-5	CASTPGGGRARVGAETQYF	TGTGCCAGCACCCCCGGGGGCGGGAGGGCCCGGGTAGGAGCGGAGACCCAGTACTTC
.	TRBV7-8	.	TRBJ2-1	CASSLDPRQANEQFF	TGTGCCAGCAGCTTAGACCCACGACAGGCCAATGAGCAGTTCTTC
TRBD2	TRBV4-2	.	TRBJ2-1	CASSQDLAGNNEQFF	TGTGCCAGCAGCCAAGATCTAGCGGGGAACAATGAGCAGTTCTTC
.	TRBV6-1	.	TRBJ2-7	CASSEVQAWYF	TGTGCCAGCAGTGAAGTTCAGGCTTGGTACTTC
TRBD2	TRBV5-4	.	TRBJ2-2	CASSLGSGGTGELFF	TGTGCCAGCAGCCTGGGGAGCGGGGGGACCGGGGAGCTGTTTTTT
TRBD2	TRBV7-3	.	TRBJ2-1	CASSQGLAYNEQFF	TGTGCCAGCAGCCAGGGACTAGCGTACAATGAGCAGTTCTTC
TRBD1	TRBV7-2	.	TRBJ1-4	CASSDPGQAIIEKLFF	TGTGCCAGCAGCGATCCGGGACAGGCGATAATTGAAAAACTGTTTTTT
TRBD2	TRBV5-4	.	TRBJ2-2	CASSSAGVETGELFF	TGTGCCAGCAGCTCAGCGGGAGTGGAAACCGGGGAGCTGTTTTTT
TRBD1	TRBV27	.	TRBJ1-2	CASQNSGQGGGYTF	TGTGCCAGCCAAAACTCAGGACAGGGGGGAGGCTACACCTTC
.	TRBV5-1	.	TRBJ2-5	CASSLRLAETQYF	TGCGCCAGCAGCTTGAGGCTAGCGGAGACCCAGTACTTC
.	TRBV5-6	.	TRBJ1-6	CASSGEAPNSPLHF	TGTGCCAGCAGCGGCGAGGCCCCCAATTCACCCCTCCACTTT
TRBD1	TRBV28	few	TRBJ1-6	CASSSGTGGASPLHF	TGTGCCAGCAGCTCCGGGACAGGGGGAGCGTCACCCCTCCACTTT
.	TRBV11-3	.	TRBJ2-1	CASSLRTNEQFF	TGTGCCAGCAGCCTAAGGACAAATGAGCAGTTCTTC
.	TRBV7-8	once	TRBJ1-2	CASSQLRVNYGYTF	TGTGCCAGCAGCCAACTCCGGGTTAACTATGGCTACACCTTC
TRBD1	TRBV27	.	TRBJ2-2	CASSDRDRGTGELFF	TGTGCCAGCTCGGACCGGGACAGGGGCACCGGGGAGCTGTTTTTT
.	TRBV6-1	.	TRBJ2-3	CASSQGLGTDTQYF	TGTGCCAGCAGTCAGGGTTTAGGGACAGATACGCAGTATTTT
.	TRBV19	.	TRBJ1-2	CASRADRRYGYTF	TGTGCCAGTAGGGCTGACAGGAGATATGGCTACACCTTC
.	TRBV6-5	.	TRBJ1-4	CASRDGGTNEKLFF	TGTGCCAGCAGGGACGGGGGGACTAATGAAAAACTGTTTTTT
.	TRBV7-9	.	TRBJ2-1	CASSIPRLSSYNEQFF	TGTGCCAGCAGCATCCCGAGACTTAGCTCCTACAATGAGCAGTTCTTC
.	TRBV6-5	.	TRBJ2-5	CATLWGETQYF	TGTGCCACTCTATGGGGCGAGACCCAGTACTTC
TRBD2	TRBV6-8	few	TRBJ2-3	CASSYLLAGRTPDTQYF	TGTGCCAGCAGTTACCTACTAGCGGGGAGAACACCAGATACGCAGTATTTT
.	TRBV19	.	TRBJ2-2	CASRRQSGELFF	TGTGCCAGTAGGCGGCAGTCCGGGGAGCTGTTTTTT
TRBD1	TRBV5-4	once	TRBJ1-1	CASSPPGQGNTEAFF	TGTGCCAGCAGCCCCCCGGGACAGGGGAACACTGAAGCTTTCTTT
.	TRBV6-5	.	TRBJ2-7	CASSYSRQGYEQYF	TGTGCCAGCAGTTACTCTCGGCAGGGCTACGAGCAGTACTTC
.	TRBV10-3	.	TRBJ1-3	CAISASPPGNTIYF	TGTGCCATCAGCGCGTCGCCCCCCGGGAACACCATATATTTT
TRBD2	TRBV5-8	few	TRBJ2-7	CASRKTSGVYEQYF	TGTGCCAGCAGAAAGACTAGCGGAGTATACGAGCAGTACTTC
TRBD1	TRBV19	.	TRBJ2-4	CASSSSGGADSLAKNIQYF	TGTGCCAGTAGCTCCTCAGGGGGCGCCGACTCCTTAGCCAAAAACATTCAGTACTTC
.	TRBV11-3	.	TRBJ2-7	CASSPRGGYEQYF	TGTGCCAGCAGCCCTCGGGGTGGTTACGAGCAGTACTTC
.	TRBV2	.	TRBJ2-2	CASSAQGSTGELFF	TGTGCCAGCAGTGCACAGGGCAGTACCGGGGAGCTGTTTTTT
.	TRBV6-6	.	TRBJ2-1	CASMGSPDLNEQFF	TGTGCCAGCATGGGCAGTCCCGACCTCAATGAGCAGTTCTTC
.	TRBV4-3	.	TRBJ2-7	CASSQGARGYYEQYF	TGCGCCAGCAGCCAAGGCGCCAGGGGCTACTACGAGCAGTACTTC
TRBD1	TRBV11-3	once	TRBJ2-7	CASSLGTGGSFYEQYF	TGTGCCAGCAGCTTGGGGACAGGGGGCTCCTTCTACGAGCAGTACTTC
TRBD1	TRBV28	.	TRBJ2-3	CASSFGGGQGQADTQYF	TGTGCCAGCAGTTTTGGGGGAGGACAGGGGCAGGCAGATACGCAGTATTTT
.	TRBV23-1	.	TRBJ1-3	CASRDSSSGNTIYF	TGCGCCAGCAGAGACTCTAGCTCTGGAAACACCATATATTTT